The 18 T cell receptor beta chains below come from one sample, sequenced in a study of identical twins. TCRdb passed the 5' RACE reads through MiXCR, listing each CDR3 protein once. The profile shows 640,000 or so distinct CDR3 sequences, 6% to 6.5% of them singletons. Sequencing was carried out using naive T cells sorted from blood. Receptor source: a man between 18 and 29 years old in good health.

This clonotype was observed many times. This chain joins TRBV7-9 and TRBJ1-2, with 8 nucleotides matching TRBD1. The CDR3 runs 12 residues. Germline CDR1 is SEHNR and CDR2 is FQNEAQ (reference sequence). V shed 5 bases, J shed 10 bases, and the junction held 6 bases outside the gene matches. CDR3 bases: TGTGCCAGCAGCCCCGGACAGGGAGACTACACCTTC. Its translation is CASSPGQGDYTF.

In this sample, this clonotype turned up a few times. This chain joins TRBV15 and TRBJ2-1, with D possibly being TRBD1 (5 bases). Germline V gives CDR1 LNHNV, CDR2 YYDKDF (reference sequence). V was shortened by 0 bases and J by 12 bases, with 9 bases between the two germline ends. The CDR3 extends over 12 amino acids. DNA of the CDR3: TGTGCCACCAGCAGAGATGGCAGGGCGCAGTTCTTC. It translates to CATSRDGRAQFF.

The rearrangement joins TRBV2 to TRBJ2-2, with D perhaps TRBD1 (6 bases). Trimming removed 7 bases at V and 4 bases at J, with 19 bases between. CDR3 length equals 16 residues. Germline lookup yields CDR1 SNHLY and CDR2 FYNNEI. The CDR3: CASTRSHRVSTGELFF. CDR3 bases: TGTGCCAGCACTCGGTCTCACAGGGTCTCCACCGGGGAGCTGTTTTTT.

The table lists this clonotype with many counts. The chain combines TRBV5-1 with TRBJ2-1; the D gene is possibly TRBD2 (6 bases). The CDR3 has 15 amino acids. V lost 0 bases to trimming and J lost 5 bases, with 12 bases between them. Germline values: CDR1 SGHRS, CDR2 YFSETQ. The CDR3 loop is CASSLEPGAHNEQFF. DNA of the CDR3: TGCGCCAGCAGCTTGGAACCGGGAGCCCACAATGAGCAGTTCTTC.

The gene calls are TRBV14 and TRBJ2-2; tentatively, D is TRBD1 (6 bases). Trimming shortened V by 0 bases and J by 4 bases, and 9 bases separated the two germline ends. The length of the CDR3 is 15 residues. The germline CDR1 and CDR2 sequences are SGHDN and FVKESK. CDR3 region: CASSQDRGRTGELFF. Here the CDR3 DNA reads TGTGCCAGCAGCCAAGACAGGGGACGCACCGGGGAGCTGTTTTTT.

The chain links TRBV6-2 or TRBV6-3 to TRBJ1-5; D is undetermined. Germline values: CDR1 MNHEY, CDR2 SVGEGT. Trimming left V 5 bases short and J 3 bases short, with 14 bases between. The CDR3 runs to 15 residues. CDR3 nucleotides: TGTGCCAGCAGTGGACGACAAGGCCCCAATCAGCCCCAGCATTTT. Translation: CASSGRQGPNQPQHF.

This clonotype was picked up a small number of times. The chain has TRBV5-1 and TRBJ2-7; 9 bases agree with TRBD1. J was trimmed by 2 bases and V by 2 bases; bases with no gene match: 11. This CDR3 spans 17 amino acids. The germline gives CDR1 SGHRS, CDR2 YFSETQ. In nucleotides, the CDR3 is TGCGCCAGCAGCTTCCGCGGGACAGGGAAGGGGGCCTACGAGCAGTACTTC. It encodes CASSFRGTGKGAYEQYF.

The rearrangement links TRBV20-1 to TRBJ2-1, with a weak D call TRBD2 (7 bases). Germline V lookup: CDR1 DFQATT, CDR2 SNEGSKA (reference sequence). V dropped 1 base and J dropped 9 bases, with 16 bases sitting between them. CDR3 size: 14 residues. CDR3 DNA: TGCAGTGCTAGAGGAGAAGGGGGGGCGGGTGAGCAGTTCTTC. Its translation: CSARGEGGAGEQFF.

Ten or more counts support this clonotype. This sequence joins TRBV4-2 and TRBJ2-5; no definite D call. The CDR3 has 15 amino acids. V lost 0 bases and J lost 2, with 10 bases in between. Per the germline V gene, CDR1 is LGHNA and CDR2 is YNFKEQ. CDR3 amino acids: CASSQDRWQQETQYF. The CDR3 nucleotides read TGTGCCAGCAGCCAAGATCGGTGGCAGCAAGAGACCCAGTACTTC.

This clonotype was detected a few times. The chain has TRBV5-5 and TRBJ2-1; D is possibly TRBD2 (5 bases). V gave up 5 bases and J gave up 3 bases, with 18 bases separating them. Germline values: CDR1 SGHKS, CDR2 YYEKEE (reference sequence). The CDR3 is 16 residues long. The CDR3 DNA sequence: TGTGCCAGCAGACCGCTCGACTACTCCTTCTACAATGAGCAGTTCTTC. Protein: CASRPLDYSFYNEQFF.

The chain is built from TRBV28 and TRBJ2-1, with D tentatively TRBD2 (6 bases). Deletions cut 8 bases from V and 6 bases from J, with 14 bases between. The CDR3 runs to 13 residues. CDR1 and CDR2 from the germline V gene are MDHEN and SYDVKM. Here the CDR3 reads CASRGNSGNEQFF. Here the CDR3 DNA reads TGTGCCAGCCGGGGGAATAGCGGCAATGAGCAGTTCTTC.

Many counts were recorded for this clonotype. The CDR3 loop reads CATSASDNYNTEAFF. CDR3 nucleotide sequence: TGTGCCACCAGTGCCTCGGACAACTACAACACTGAAGCTTTCTTT. V usage is TRBV24-1 and J usage is TRBJ1-1, with a weak D call TRBD1 (5 bases). The V gene lost 5 bases and the J gene lost 2 bases, with 14 bases spanning the gap. The CDR3 covers 15 residues. CDR1 and CDR2 from the germline V gene are KGHDR and SFDVKD.

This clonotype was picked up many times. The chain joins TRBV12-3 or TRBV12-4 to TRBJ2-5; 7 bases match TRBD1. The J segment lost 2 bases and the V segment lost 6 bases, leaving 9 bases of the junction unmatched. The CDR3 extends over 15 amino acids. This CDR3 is CASRRITGEQETQYF. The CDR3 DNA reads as TGTGCCAGCAGACGCATCACAGGGGAACAAGAGACCCAGTACTTC.

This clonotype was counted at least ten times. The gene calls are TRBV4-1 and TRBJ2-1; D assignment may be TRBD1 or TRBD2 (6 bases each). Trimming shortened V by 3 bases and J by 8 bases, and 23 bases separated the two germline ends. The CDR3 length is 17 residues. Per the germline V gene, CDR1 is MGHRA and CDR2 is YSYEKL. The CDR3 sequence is CASSQGVGGTPRDEQFF. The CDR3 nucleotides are TGCGCCAGCAGCCAGGGTGTTGGCGGGACACCCCGGGATGAGCAGTTCTTC.

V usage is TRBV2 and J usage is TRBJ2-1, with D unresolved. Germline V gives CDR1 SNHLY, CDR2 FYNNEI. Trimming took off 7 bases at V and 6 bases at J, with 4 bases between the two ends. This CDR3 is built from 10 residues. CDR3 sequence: CASNSNEQFF. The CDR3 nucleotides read TGTGCCAGCAACAGCAATGAGCAGTTCTTC. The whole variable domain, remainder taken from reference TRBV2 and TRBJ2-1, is EPEVTQTPSHQVTQMGQEVILRCVPISNHLYFYWYRQILGQKVEFLVSFYNNEISEKSEIFDDQFSVERPDGSNFTLKIRSTKLEDSAMYFCASNSNEQFFGPGTRLTVL.

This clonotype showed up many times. The CDR3 sequence is CATQRAGSYEQYF. CDR3 in DNA: TGTGCCACCCAACGAGCAGGCTCCTACGAGCAGTACTTC. The chain recombines TRBV28 with TRBJ2-7; D call uncertain. Trimming removed 10 bases from V and 0 bases from J, with 13 bases in between. The CDR3 contains 13 residues. Germline V gives CDR1 MDHEN, CDR2 SYDVKM.

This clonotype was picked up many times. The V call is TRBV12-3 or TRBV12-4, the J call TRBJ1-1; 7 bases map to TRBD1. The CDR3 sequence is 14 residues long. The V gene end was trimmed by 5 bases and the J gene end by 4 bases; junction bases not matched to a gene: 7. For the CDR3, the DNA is TGTGCCAGCAGTCTTAGACAGGGCCCCACTGAAGCTTTCTTT. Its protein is CASSLRQGPTEAFF.

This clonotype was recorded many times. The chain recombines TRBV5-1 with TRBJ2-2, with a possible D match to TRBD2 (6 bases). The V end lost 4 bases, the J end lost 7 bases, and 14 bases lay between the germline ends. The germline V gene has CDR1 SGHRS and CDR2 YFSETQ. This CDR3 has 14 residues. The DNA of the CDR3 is TGCGCCAGCAGCCCGGGGACTGCCGTCGGGGAGCTGTTTTTT. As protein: CASSPGTAVGELFF.